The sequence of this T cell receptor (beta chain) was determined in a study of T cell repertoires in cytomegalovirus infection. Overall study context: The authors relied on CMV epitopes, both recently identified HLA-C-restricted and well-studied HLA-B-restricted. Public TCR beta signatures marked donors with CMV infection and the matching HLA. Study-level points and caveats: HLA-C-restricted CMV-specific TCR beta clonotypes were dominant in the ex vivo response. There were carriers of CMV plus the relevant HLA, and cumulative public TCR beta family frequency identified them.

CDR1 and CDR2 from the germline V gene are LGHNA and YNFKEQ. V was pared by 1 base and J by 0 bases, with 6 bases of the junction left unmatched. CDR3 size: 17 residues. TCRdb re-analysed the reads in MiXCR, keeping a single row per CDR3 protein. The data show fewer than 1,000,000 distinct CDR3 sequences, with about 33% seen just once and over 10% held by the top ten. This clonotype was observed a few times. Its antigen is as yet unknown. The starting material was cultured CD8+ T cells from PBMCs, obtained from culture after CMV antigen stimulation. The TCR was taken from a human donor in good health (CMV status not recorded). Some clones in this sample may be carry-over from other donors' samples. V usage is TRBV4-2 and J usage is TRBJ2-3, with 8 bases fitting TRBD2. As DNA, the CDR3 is TGTGCCAGCAGCCAAGTCCCGGGGGGGCCAAGCACAGATACGCAGTATTTT. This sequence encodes CASSQVPGGPSTDTQYF.